This T cell receptor beta chain was recovered during a study of regulatory T cells in long-lasting Graves disease. Time point in this sample: newly diagnosed GD, antithyroid drugs for less than 3 months. Preparation of the TCR library used RNA extracted from PBMCs. A volume of roughly 8.4 milliliters of peripheral blood was collected in EDTA tubes. This clonotype showed up many times. What it binds is unknown. General study points: TRBV28 was favored in persistent disease, as were TRBJ1-2 and TRBJ2-5. For persistent Graves' patients, TCR diversity was lower than for newly diagnosed ones.

Sequencing libraries for TCR beta were prepared with iRepertoire HTBI primers and Arm-PCR of CDR3 regions. TCRdb re-called the multiplex PCR reads through MiXCR, storing one row per CDR3 protein. Counted here are 350,000 to 450,000 distinct CDR3 sequences, under 15% occurring once; the ten biggest clones make up about a sixth. Germline V CDR1 and CDR2: SGHTA, FQGNSA. J was trimmed by 10 bases and V by 10 bases; bases with no gene match: 13. The CDR3 runs to 14 residues. Separately, the same data were catalogued under a study of T cells in Graves' hyperthyroidism and ophthalmopathy.

The chain joins TRBV7-2 to TRBJ2-7, with 13 bases lining up with TRBD2. Sequenced material: peripheral blood mononuclear cells (PBMCs), taken at new diagnosis, from a patient treated with antithyroid drugs. The sequence derives from a woman under 40 with Graves disease. CDR3 protein: CAIPQRGTSGKQYF. CDR3 sequence (DNA): TGTGCCATCCCCCAGCGGGGGACTAGCGGGAAACAGTACTTC.